Listed here are 6 T cell receptor beta chains from one sample, sequenced in a study of T cell responses to AZD1222 COVID-19 vaccine. The table came from immunoSEQ multiplex PCR; TCRdb's copy has only in-frame clones and leaves some out. This sample has some 54,000 clones, with roughly nine tenths found just once. Sequenced here: peripheral blood, sampled on day 0 of AZD1222 vaccination. These receptors all come from an adult in good health.

V gene TRBV2 combines with J gene TRBJ2-2, with a possible D match to TRBD2 (5 bases). The germline V gene encodes CDR1 SNHLY and CDR2 FYNNEI. There are 14 residues in the CDR3. Trimming shortened V by 5 bases and J by 2 bases, and 9 bases separated the two germline ends. As DNA, the CDR3 is TGTGCCAGCAGTAGCGGAGAAAACACCGGGGAGCTGTTTTTT. Protein product: CASSSGENTGELFF.

The chain employs TRBV2 and TRBJ1-5; tentative D call: TRBD1 (5 bases). Between the trimmed V and J ends, which lost 3 bases and 1 base, there was a span of 16 bases. The V gene's germline CDR1 is SNHLY and CDR2 FYNNEI. CDR3 length equals 17 residues. In nucleotides, the CDR3 is TGTGCCAGCAGTGATAGGCAGGGAGGGTCGAGCAATCAGCCCCAGCATTTT. It is translated as CASSDRQGGSSNQPQHF.

This rearrangement joins TRBV9 to TRBJ2-2; D call uncertain. The CDR3 has 15 amino acids. Trimming shortened V by 2 bases and J by 7 bases, and 15 bases separated the two germline ends. CDR1 is SGDLS and CDR2 is YYNGEE in the germline V gene. The CDR3 bases are TGTGCCAGCAGCGTCTCCCGCCTTGACGGCGGGGAGCTGTTTTTT. It yields the protein CASSVSRLDGGELFF.

This chain joins TRBV18 and TRBJ2-7; 7 positions agree with TRBD1. There are 15 residues in the CDR3. The germline V gene has CDR1 KGHSH and CDR2 LQKENI. J lost 1 base, V lost 6 bases, and 9 bases had no gene match. The CDR3 is CASSRQGGLSYEQYF. In DNA, the CDR3 is TGTGCCAGCTCCCGACAGGGTGGTTTATCCTACGAGCAGTACTTC.

The chain couples TRBV2 to TRBJ1-1, with 7 bases fitting TRBD1. Germline V lookup: CDR1 SNHLY, CDR2 FYNNEI. The CDR3 contains 15 residues. V shed 6 bases, J shed 1 base, and the junction held 8 bases outside the gene matches. The CDR3 protein is CASRPTGTSNTEAFF. The CDR3, as DNA: TGTGCCAGCAGACCGACAGGGACTTCGAACACTGAAGCTTTCTTT.

This clone has only one observation. V usage is TRBV7-3 and J usage is TRBJ2-7; D is perhaps TRBD2 (5 bases). The ends were cut back, 5 bases at V and 2 bases at J, with 16 bases in the middle. Per the germline V gene, CDR1 is SGHTA and CDR2 is FQGTGA. The CDR3 is made up of 15 amino acids. CDR3 sequence reads: CASSEEAAETYEQYF. CDR3 nucleotide sequence: TGTGCCAGCAGCGAAGAGGCAGCGGAGACCTACGAGCAGTACTTC.